This entry lists 27 T cell receptor beta chains sequenced from one sample in a study of prognosis after radiotherapy for stage I lung cancer. With two-round multiplex PCR, TCR beta CDR3 sequences were amplified from genomic DNA. First-round PCR amplification was performed with primers specific to each TRBV and TRBJ gene. Each CDR3 protein is one row after TCRdb ran MiXCR on the multiplex PCR reads. The sample lists about 12,000 distinct CDR3 sequences; less than 70% were seen once. This specimen was PBMCs, taken before or after stereotactic body radiation therapy (not recorded which). All receptors derive from a donor aged 50 or older with non-small cell lung cancer.

This clonotype is categorized as medium-sized (0.01 to 0.1%). The chain is built from TRBV5-1 and TRBJ2-3; TRBD1 matches at 8 bases. V was pared by 4 bases and J by 5 bases, with 12 bases of the junction left unmatched. Germline V gives CDR1 SGHRS, CDR2 YFSETQ. CDR3 length equals 16 residues. The CDR3 bases are TGCGCCAGCAGCCAAAACCCGGACAGGGAAATAGATACGCAGTATTTT. It encodes CASSQNPDREIDTQYF.

The DNA for the CDR3 is TGCAGCGTTTCGCCTAGATCCTACGAGCAGTACTTC. Amino acids: CSVSPRSYEQYF. The chain employs TRBV29-1 and TRBJ2-7; D call uncertain. The length of the CDR3 is 12 residues. Germline lookup yields CDR1 SQVTM and CDR2 ANQGSEA. V lost 5 bases and J 1 base, leaving 9 bases between the germline ends.

This chain joins TRBV7-9 and TRBJ2-7; D remains unclear. The CDR3 spans 17 residues. CDR1 is SEHNR and CDR2 is FQNEAQ in the germline V gene (reference sequence). Trimming took 5 bases from V and 7 from J, leaving 27 bases between them. The CDR3 sequence: CASSPPPRPASSVEQYF. CDR3 coding DNA: TGTGCCAGCAGCCCTCCGCCCCGGCCAGCTAGTTCGGTAGAGCAGTACTTC.

The gene calls are TRBV28 and TRBJ2-2; TRBD2 aligns across 14 bases. Looked up from germline, CDR1 is MDHEN and CDR2 is SYDVKM. There are 19 residues in the CDR3. The junction had 7 bases not matched to a gene; V was cut back by 4 bases and J by 0 bases. The DNA of the CDR3 is TGTGCCAGCAGTTCCAAAAGACTAGCGGGAGGGACGAACACCGGGGAGCTGTTTTTT. Translated, it gives CASSSKRLAGGTNTGELFF.

This clonotype is judged medium-sized. This chain connects TRBV27 to TRBJ2-7; 10 positions agree with TRBD1. V lost 5 bases and J lost 2; bases outside the gene matches: 12. Germline CDR1 reads MNHEY; CDR2 reads SMNVEV (reference sequence). This CDR3 comprises 17 residues. DNA for the CDR3: TGTGCCAGCAGTCCACGGGGACCGGGACAGGGGACCTACGAGCAGTACTTC. Amino acids: CASSPRGPGQGTYEQYF.

This clonotype is labeled medium-sized (0.01 to 0.1%). The V and J genes are TRBV28 and TRBJ2-5; the match to TRBD2 covers 15 bases. CDR1 and CDR2 from the germline V gene are MDHEN and SYDVKM. J was trimmed by 2 bases and V by 3 bases; bases with no gene match: 7. The CDR3 runs to 18 residues. The CDR3 loop is CASSFRGLAGGSQETQYF. The CDR3 nucleotides are TGTGCCAGCAGTTTCCGAGGACTAGCGGGAGGGTCTCAAGAGACCCAGTACTTC.

This clonotype rates as medium-sized. V is TRBV13 and J is TRBJ1-3; D not certain. V lost 2 bases and J lost 0, with 8 bases in between. Per the germline V gene, CDR1 is PRHDT and CDR2 is FYEKMQ (reference sequence). The CDR3 consists of 15 residues. The CDR3 spells CASSLWADSGNTIYF. The CDR3, as DNA: TGTGCCAGCAGCTTATGGGCGGACTCTGGAAACACCATATATTTT. Variable domain in full (rest from reference TRBV13 and TRBJ1-3): AAGVIQSPRHLIKEKRETATLKCYPIPRHDTVYWYQQGPGQDPQFLISFYEKMQSDKGSIPDRFSAQQFSDYHSELNMSSLELGDSALYFCASSLWADSGNTIYFGEGSWLTVV.

Relative to its sample, this clonotype is medium-sized. The chain couples TRBV7-3 to TRBJ2-1, with 8 bases identical to TRBD1. CDR1 is SGHTA, CDR2 FQGTGA, per germline. The CDR3 runs to 13 residues. V was pared by 5 bases and J by 6 bases, with 3 bases of the junction left unmatched. The CDR3 DNA follows: TGTGCCAGCAGCGACGGGACAGGCAATGAGCAGTTCTTC. Encoded protein: CASSDGTGNEQFF.

For this clonotype: A far larger clone differs by one base, so this is likely a read error. The chain recombines TRBV12-3 or TRBV12-4 with TRBJ2-7; D is perhaps TRBD1 (7 bases). V lost 6 bases and J 4 bases, leaving 19 bases between the germline ends. The length of the CDR3 is 15 residues. CDR3 nucleotide sequence: TGTGCCAGCAGCCCCCCCGCAGGGGGGTCGTACGAGCAGTACTTC. Translation gives CASSPPAGGSYEQYF.

In this sample, this clonotype is medium-sized. The chain joins TRBV7-3 to TRBJ2-6; a possible D gene is TRBD1 (7 bases). The CDR3 contains 16 residues. Germline assignment: CDR1 SGHTA and CDR2 FQGTGA. Trimming removed 2 bases at V and 3 bases at J, with 11 bases between. CDR3 protein: CASSLGGTVGANVLTF. The CDR3 DNA follows: TGTGCCAGCAGCTTAGGGGGGACAGTTGGGGCCAACGTCCTGACTTTC.

Regarding this clonotype: It may be a read error: a sequence one base away is much more abundant. The chain carries TRBV19 and TRBJ2-2; D unresolved. The CDR3 runs to 12 residues. Germline CDR1 and CDR2: LNHDA and SQIVND (reference sequence). This CDR3 reads CSISMVAGELFF. The CDR3 bases are TGTTCCATTAGTATGGTAGCCGGGGAGCTGTTTTTT.

The CDR3 loop reads CASSQAQGDLNQPQHF. The CDR3 DNA reads as TGCGCCAGCAGCCAAGCCCAGGGGGACCTAAATCAGCCCCAGCATTTT. The chain joins TRBV4-1 to TRBJ1-5; 7 bases map to TRBD1. Germline values: CDR1 MGHRA, CDR2 YSYEKL. V was pared by 1 base and J by 4 bases, with 7 bases of the junction left unmatched. This CDR3 is 16 amino acids long.

In this sample, this clonotype turned up once. J is TRBJ1-2 and V is TRBV28; D perhaps matches TRBD1 (5 bases). CDR3 length: 15 residues. V lost 3 bases and J lost 5, with 16 bases in between. Germline V gene sequence: CDR1 MDHEN, CDR2 SYDVKM. CDR3 residues: CASSFPARARYGYTF. The DNA of the CDR3 is TGTGCCAGCAGTTTCCCCGCCAGGGCCCGATATGGCTACACCTTC.

This clonotype ranks as medium-sized. The V gene is TRBV7-9, the J gene TRBJ1-6, with D unresolved. The CDR3 extends over 12 amino acids. Germline values: CDR1 SEHNR, CDR2 FQNEAQ (reference sequence). Trimming left V 6 bases short and J 5 bases short, with 5 bases between. The CDR3 region is CASSRDNSPLHF. The DNA of the CDR3 is TGTGCCAGCAGTCGAGATAATTCACCCCTCCACTTT.

By proportion, this clonotype is medium-sized. The gene calls are TRBV5-1 and TRBJ2-7; 10 positions agree with TRBD1. CDR1 is SGHRS, CDR2 YFSETQ, per germline. The CDR3 has 14 amino acids. Trimming took 4 bases from V and 2 from J; bases not matched to a gene: 3. CDR3 loop: CASSHGQGAYEQYF. CDR3 DNA sequence: TGCGCCAGCAGCCATGGACAGGGGGCCTACGAGCAGTACTTC.

This sequence joins TRBV28 and TRBJ2-7, with D uncertain. V was clipped by 3 bases and J by 0 bases, with 12 bases between them. The CDR3 has 15 amino acids. Germline-derived CDR1 and CDR2 are MDHEN and SYDVKM. The CDR3 DNA sequence: TGTGCCAGCAGTTTGGGCCCGTTAAGCTCCTACGAGCAGTACTTC. Translation gives CASSLGPLSSYEQYF.

This clonotype appeared many times. One end of the junction does not line up with germline, which may come from a read error. The chain is built from TRBV5-5 and TRBJ2-2, with D perhaps matching TRBD1 (6 bases). This CDR3 region has 13 residues. Germline loops: CDR1 SGHKS, CDR2 YYEKEE (reference sequence). CDR3 DNA sequence: TGTGCCAGCAGCTTGAGGGGGTCCGGGGAGCTGCTTTTT. Protein sequence: CASSLRGSGELLF.

This clonotype ranks as medium-sized. This chain links TRBV11-2 with TRBJ2-3; TRBD2 matches at 8 bases. V lost 1 base, J lost 5 bases, and 8 bases stayed unmatched. Germline V gene lookup returns CDR1 SGHAT and CDR2 FQNNGV. This CDR3 comprises 16 residues. The DNA for the CDR3 is TGTGCCAGCAGCTTAGGGCCTAGCGGGTTGCAAGATACGCAGTATTTT. It specifies CASSLGPSGLQDTQYF.

The V call is TRBV13, the J call TRBJ1-2; D remains ambiguous. This CDR3 spans 14 amino acids. Deletions cut 6 bases from V and 3 bases from J, with 14 bases between. The germline V gene encodes CDR1 PRHDT and CDR2 FYEKMQ (reference sequence). CDR3 amino acids: CASRIHDGYYGYTF. DNA of the CDR3: TGTGCCAGCAGAATTCATGACGGGTACTATGGCTACACCTTC.

The genes are TRBV6-4 and TRBJ2-3; D is perhaps TRBD1 (5 bases). Looked up from germline, CDR1 is MRHNA and CDR2 is SNTAGT. The CDR3 extends over 14 amino acids. V lost 6 bases to trimming and J lost 2 bases, with 12 bases between them. The CDR3 spells CASSPGHPTDTQYF. The CDR3 DNA follows: TGTGCCAGCAGCCCTGGACACCCCACAGATACGCAGTATTTT.

This clonotype counts as medium-sized. The V and J genes are TRBV20-1 and TRBJ1-2; TRBD1 matches at 11 bases. The trim removed 6 bases at V and 1 base at J, leaving 7 bases unmatched. Germline V lookup: CDR1 DFQATT, CDR2 SNEGSKA (reference sequence). The CDR3 is 15 residues long. The CDR3 spells CSALPGQGGNYGYTF. The CDR3 DNA sequence: TGCAGTGCCCTACCGGGACAGGGGGGTAACTATGGCTACACCTTC.

V is TRBV7-2 and J is TRBJ2-3; TRBD1 aligns across 9 bases. The CDR3 length is 16 residues. V shed 5 bases, J shed 3 bases, and the junction held 9 bases outside the gene matches. Germline lookup yields CDR1 SGHTA and CDR2 FQGNSA. The CDR3 sequence: CASSPLWDRVTDTQYF. CDR3 in DNA: TGTGCCAGCAGCCCCTTATGGGACAGGGTGACAGATACGCAGTATTTT.

In this sample, this clonotype turned up many times. The V gene is TRBV2, the J gene TRBJ1-5; maybe TRBD1 (6 bases). The CDR3 covers 14 residues. V was pared by 6 bases and J by 4 bases, with 13 bases between. Germline lookup yields CDR1 SNHLY and CDR2 FYNNEI. CDR3 sequence reads: CASRWEQGNQPQHF. In nucleotides, the CDR3 is TGTGCCAGCAGGTGGGAGCAGGGGAATCAGCCCCAGCATTTT.

On this clonotype: This may arise from a read error, as a much more abundant clone is one base away. The chain has TRBV29-1 and TRBJ2-5; TRBD2 agrees at 10 bases. Germline V gene data show CDR1 as SQVTM and CDR2 as ANQGSEA. The ends lost 5 bases at V and 5 bases at J; junction bases unmatched: 8. This CDR3 contains 14 residues. CDR3 coding DNA: TGCAGCGTTTTACTAGCGGGAATTTGGGAGACCCAGTACTTC. Protein: CSVLLAGIWETQYF.

This clonotype has a handful of counts. This may arise from a read error, as a much more abundant clone is one base away. This chain joins TRBV7-3 and TRBJ2-2, with a possible D match to TRBD2 (6 bases). The CDR3 sequence is 12 residues long. Germline V gives CDR1 SGHTA, CDR2 FQGTGA. CDR3 amino acids: CASKDTTGGLFF. The CDR3 DNA reads as TGTGCCAGCAAAGACACCACCGGGGGGCTGTTTTTT.

The V and J genes are TRBV5-1 and TRBJ2-7; no clear D gene. V was cut by 0 bases and J by 4 bases, with 8 bases left in between. The CDR3 length is 13 residues. Looked up from germline, CDR1 is SGHRS and CDR2 is YFSETQ. CDR3 DNA sequence: TGCGCCAGCAGCTTGGGTGAGCGTTACGAGCAGTACTTC. Residues: CASSLGERYEQYF.

Many counts were recorded for this clonotype. The rearrangement joins TRBV4-2 to TRBJ2-3; D may match TRBD1 or TRBD2 (5 bases each). This CDR3 contains 15 residues. Trimming left V 4 bases short and J 0 bases short, with 11 bases between. Germline V gene sequence: CDR1 LGHNA, CDR2 YNFKEQ. Here the CDR3 DNA reads TGTGCCAGCAGCCTAACCGGGGCTAGCACAGATACGCAGTATTTT. This encodes CASSLTGASTDTQYF.